The 8 T cell receptor beta chains reported below all come from one sample, sequenced in a study of T cell repertoires in ileal Crohn's disease. The time point denotes: neoterminal ileum biopsy at postoperative endoscopy, about 6 months after surgery. Only in-frame clones appear in the TCRdb table, and some are missing; sequencing was by immunoSEQ multiplex PCR. The table shows about 62,000 clones, with around nine tenths occurring only once. Input material: ileal tissue. The receptors here all came from an adult with Crohn's disease.

The V and J genes are TRBV29-1 and TRBJ1-2; 12 bases match TRBD1. Germline CDR1 is SQVTM and CDR2 is ANQGSEA. V was pared by 6 bases and J by 5 bases, with 7 bases of the junction left unmatched. The length of the CDR3 is 14 residues. DNA of the CDR3: TGCAGCGTGGGTGGGGGACAGGGGGCTTATGGCTACACCTTC. It specifies CSVGGGQGAYGYTF. Variable domain in full (rest from reference TRBV29-1 and TRBJ1-2): SAVISQKPSRDICQRGTSLTIQCQVDSQVTMMFWYRQQPGQSLTLIATANQGSEATYESGFVIDKFPISRPNLTFSTLTVSNMSPEDSSIYLCSVGGGQGAYGYTFGSGTRLTVV.

V usage is TRBV21-1 and J usage is TRBJ1-2. TRBV21-1 counts as a pseudogene. This CDR3 is 15 amino acids long. Written as DNA, the CDR3 is TGTGCCAGCGTCCGGGTCGTCGGCACGGACTATGGCTACACCTTC. This sequence encodes CASVRVVGTDYGYTF.

This clone occurred a few times. V gene TRBV27 combines with J gene TRBJ2-1, with 7 nucleotides matching TRBD1. Germline V gene sequence: CDR1 MNHEY, CDR2 SMNVEV (reference sequence). The CDR3 is 13 amino acids. With 5 bases clipped from V and 5 bases from J, the junction kept 3 bases outside the gene matches. The CDR3 loop reads CASSLGQNNEQFF. CDR3 nucleotide sequence: TGTGCCAGCAGTCTGGGACAGAACAATGAGCAGTTCTTC.

The chain couples TRBV4-3 to TRBJ2-1; maybe TRBD2 (5 bases). CDR3 length equals 16 residues. Per germline, CDR1 LGHNA and CDR2 YSLEER. Trimming stripped 0 bases from V and 8 bases from J, with 17 bases between. The CDR3 bases are TGCGCCAGCAGCCAAGATTTCGGGAAGGAGGTCGATGAGCAGTTCTTC. This codes for CASSQDFGKEVDEQFF.

This rearrangement joins TRBV14 to TRBJ2-3; 8 nucleotides align to TRBD1. With V trimmed by 3 bases and J by 14 bases, 10 bases remained unmatched. The CDR3 loop spans 13 amino acids. Germline CDR1 and CDR2: SGHDN and FVKESK. The CDR3 DNA reads TGTGCCAGCAGCCACTCCGGGACAGGTCCGAGGTATTTT. Protein sequence: CASSHSGTGPRYF.

The chain employs TRBV11-2 and TRBJ1-1; D ambiguous. The CDR3 is made up of 14 amino acids. Germline V gives CDR1 SGHAT, CDR2 FQNNGV. With 0 bases removed from V and 7 bases from J, the gap between germline ends came to 12 bases. The CDR3 sequence: CASSLDRVSIEAFF. CDR3 nucleotides: TGTGCCAGCAGCTTAGATCGTGTCTCTATTGAAGCTTTCTTT.

This clone showed up just once. The chain links TRBV6-5 to TRBJ1-1, with unresolved D. Germline assignment: CDR1 MNHEY and CDR2 SVGAGI. V lost 4 bases and J 0 bases, leaving 3 bases between the germline ends. The CDR3 spans 12 residues. The CDR3 loop is CASSSVNTEAFF. DNA for the CDR3: TGTGCCAGCAGTTCAGTGAACACTGAAGCTTTCTTT.

This clone was counted once. The chain combines TRBV9 with TRBJ2-7, with D perhaps matching TRBD1 (6 bases). The germline CDR1 and CDR2 sequences are SGDLS and YYNGEE. The germline V and J ends were trimmed by 0 bases and 3 bases, with 13 bases remaining between them. There are 15 residues in the CDR3. CDR3 residues: CASSVDSGTNYEQYF. CDR3 nucleotides: TGTGCCAGCAGCGTAGACTCCGGGACAAACTACGAGCAGTACTTC.